A single sample is the source of the 5 T cell receptor beta chains below, sequenced in a study of T cells after somatic rescue of genetic block. The assay was immunoSEQ multiplex PCR, and TCRdb's table has in-frame clones only and misses some. This repertoire shows fewer than 150,000 clones, about 89% found once; its top ten account for roughly 1.5%. The sample taken for sequencing was peripheral blood mononuclear cells (PBMCs). The receptor set was obtained from a woman between 18 and 29 years old.

The chain uses TRBV2 and TRBJ2-5; 8 bases line up with TRBD2. V gave up 7 bases and J gave up 5 bases; unmatched junction bases: 6. Per germline, CDR1 SNHLY and CDR2 FYNNEI. This CDR3 spans 13 amino acids. The CDR3 loop reads CASTERGRETQYF. The CDR3 DNA reads as TGTGCCAGCACCGAGCGGGGGCGGGAGACCCAGTACTTC.

V is TRBV5-1 and J is TRBJ2-7; 12 bases match TRBD2. V lost 4 bases to trimming and J lost 4 bases; unmatched junction nucleotides: 6. The germline CDR1 and CDR2 sequences are SGHRS and YFSETQ. CDR3 length: 15 residues. CDR3 sequence reads: CASSPSGGAGYEQYF. The DNA for the CDR3 is TGCGCCAGCAGCCCTAGCGGGGGGGCCGGGTACGAGCAGTACTTC.

The V call is TRBV4-1, the J call TRBJ2-1; D might be TRBD2 (6 bases). The CDR3 is 13 amino acids. Trimming removed 0 bases from V and 9 bases from J, with 9 bases in between. Looked up from germline, CDR1 is MGHRA and CDR2 is YSYEKL. DNA of the CDR3: TGCGCCAGCAGCCAAGAAAACGGGGGTGAGCAGTTCTTC. This translates into CASSQENGGEQFF.

This chain uses TRBV13 with TRBJ2-7; TRBD2 might be the D (5 bases). V gave up 1 base and J gave up 5 bases, with 12 bases separating them. Germline V gives CDR1 PRHDT, CDR2 FYEKMQ (reference sequence). CDR3 size: 14 residues. This CDR3 is CASSLEVLGDEQYF. The CDR3 DNA sequence: TGTGCCAGCAGCTTAGAAGTTCTCGGGGACGAGCAGTACTTC.

This chain joins TRBV7-9 and TRBJ1-2, with 8 bases fitting TRBD1. Germline CDR1 is SEHNR and CDR2 is FQNEAQ (reference sequence). There are 16 residues in the CDR3. Germline trimming cut 7 bases from V and 4 bases from J; bases unmatched to any gene: 14. The CDR3 is CASTTTPSGGFYGYTF. CDR3 bases: TGTGCCAGCACCACGACCCCGTCAGGGGGCTTCTATGGCTACACCTTC.